These 17 T cell receptor beta chains came from one sample sequenced in a study of blood T cell repertoires in COVID-19. Clones were sequenced by immunoSEQ multiplex PCR, and TCRdb holds only the in-frame ones, with some missing. Among over 200,000 clones listed, 70% to 90% were seen once. Sequenced material: PBMCs or T cells enriched from blood (not recorded which). These receptor sequences come from a man aged 25 to 40 who had recovered from COVID-19.

The chain combines TRBV10-3 with TRBJ1-3; tentatively, D is TRBD1 (6 bases). The CDR3 sequence is 12 residues long. CDR1 and CDR2 from the germline V gene are ENHRY and SYGVKD. Trimming took 6 bases from V and 3 from J, leaving 6 bases between them. The CDR3 region is CAIRDSGNTIYF. The CDR3 bases are TGTGCCATCAGGGACAGTGGAAACACCATATATTTT.

The gene calls are TRBV30 and TRBJ1-2; the D is unclear. Germline lookup yields CDR1 GTSNPN and CDR2 SVGIG (reference sequence). The CDR3 consists of 12 residues. V was cut by 0 bases and J by 7 bases, with 9 bases left in between. CDR3 residues: CAWSVSGGGYTF. The CDR3 bases are TGTGCCTGGAGTGTATCGGGTGGTGGCTACACCTTC.

The chain combines TRBV10-3 with TRBJ1-1; 8 bases agree with TRBD1. The CDR3 runs 16 residues. Germline loops: CDR1 ENHRY, CDR2 SYGVKD. V was clipped by 6 bases and J by 8 bases; unmatched bases: 17. The CDR3 reads CAISPPRTGRTGEAFF. The CDR3 nucleotides are TGTGCCATCAGCCCGCCTCGGACAGGGAGGACGGGGGAAGCTTTCTTT.

This chain links TRBV27 with TRBJ1-5; D is possibly TRBD1 (5 bases). Germline V CDR1 and CDR2: MNHEY, SMNVEV (reference sequence). The V gene lost 5 bases and the J gene lost 4 bases, with 27 bases spanning the gap. This CDR3 has 19 residues. The CDR3 loop is CASSDGLGVGGGRNQPQHF. The CDR3 DNA reads TGTGCCAGCAGTGACGGGTTGGGAGTGGGGGGAGGACGGAATCAGCCCCAGCATTTT.

The gene calls are TRBV3-1 (or the pseudogene TRBV3-2) and TRBJ2-1; TRBD1 matches 10 bases. CDR3 length: 18 residues. Germline V gene data show CDR1 as LGHDT and CDR2 as YNNKEL (reference sequence). The V segment lost 2 bases and the J segment 9 bases; nucleotides outside the gene matches: 16. CDR3 loop: CASSQPTSGTGERGEQFF. CDR3 nucleotides: TGTGCCAGCAGCCAACCGACGTCCGGGACAGGGGAGCGGGGTGAGCAGTTCTTC.

The chain combines TRBV15 with TRBJ2-7; 8 bases map to TRBD1. The junction had 11 bases not matched to a gene; V was cut back by 8 bases and J by 5 bases. The CDR3 has 14 amino acids. CDR1 and CDR2 from the germline V gene are LNHNV and YYDKDF (reference sequence). CDR3 nucleotide sequence: TGTGCCACCGGAAAGAGACAGGGGAGCCACGAGCAGTACTTC. Residues: CATGKRQGSHEQYF.

CDR3 in amino acids: CASSRDRVSPESGELFF. DNA for the CDR3: TGTGCCAGCAGCCGGGACAGGGTATCTCCGGAGTCCGGGGAGCTGTTTTTT. The rearrangement uses TRBV3-1 (or the pseudogene TRBV3-2) and TRBJ2-2, with 9 bases that match TRBD1. CDR3 size: 17 residues. Losses at the gene ends were 4 bases for V and 6 bases for J; bases not matched to a gene: 12. CDR1 LGHDT and CDR2 YNNKEL come from the germline V gene (reference sequence).

This sequence joins TRBV6-5 and TRBJ2-7, with D perhaps assigned TRBD1 or TRBD2 (6 bases each). The CDR3 is 14 amino acids. V lost 6 bases and J 4 bases, leaving 16 bases between the germline ends. Germline assignment: CDR1 MNHEY and CDR2 SVGAGI. The CDR3 protein is CASSYRAGRYEQYF. CDR3 DNA sequence: TGTGCCAGCAGCTACAGGGCAGGGAGGTACGAGCAGTACTTC.

V usage is TRBV7-9 and J usage is TRBJ2-5; 10 bases are a match to TRBD2. The ends lost 4 bases at V and 5 bases at J; junction bases unmatched: 13. Germline V gene data show CDR1 as SEHNR and CDR2 as FQNEAQ (reference sequence). CDR3 length equals 17 residues. For the CDR3, the DNA is TGTGCCAGCAGCTCCCAGACTCTAGCGGGAGACCTGGAGACCCAGTACTTC. This encodes CASSSQTLAGDLETQYF. Drawing the rest from reference TRBV7-9 and TRBJ2-5, the complete variable domain is DTGVSQNPRHKITKRGQNVTFRCDPISEHNRLYWYRQTLGQGPEFLTYFQNEAQLEKSRLLSDRFSAERPKGSFSTLEIQRTEQGDSAMYLCASSSQTLAGDLETQYFGPGTRLLVL.

V gene TRBV4-1 combines with J gene TRBJ2-5; D possibly corresponds to TRBD2 (6 bases). Germline CDR1 MGHRA, CDR2 YSYEKL. The CDR3 sequence is 14 residues long. V shed 6 bases and J shed 7 bases, with 18 bases lying between them. The CDR3 here is CASSQPRSGGTQYF. Written as DNA, the CDR3 is TGCGCCAGCAGTCAGCCCCGTAGCGGTGGGACCCAGTACTTC.

This clone was seen only a few times. The V and J genes are TRBV27 and TRBJ1-2, with a weak D call TRBD1 (6 bases). The germline gives CDR1 MNHEY, CDR2 SMNVEV (reference sequence). This CDR3 region has 12 residues. Trimming took 8 bases from V and 8 from J, leaving 15 bases between them. CDR3 sequence: CASLGRGKGYTF. The DNA of the CDR3 is TGTGCCAGCCTAGGCAGGGGTAAAGGCTACACCTTC.

The chain recombines TRBV5-1 with TRBJ2-3; 10 bases match TRBD2. The CDR3 loop spans 15 amino acids. Looked up from germline, CDR1 is SGHRS and CDR2 is YFSETQ. Germline trimming cut 5 bases from V and 4 bases from J; bases unmatched to any gene: 7. The chain's CDR3 is CASRVVLAGSDTQYF. CDR3 DNA sequence: TGCGCCAGCAGAGTCGTACTAGCGGGATCAGATACGCAGTATTTT.

The chain recombines TRBV4-2 with TRBJ2-6; D is possibly TRBD1 (5 bases). V lost 1 base and J lost 0, with 10 bases in between. Germline V gene data show CDR1 as LGHNA and CDR2 as YNFKEQ. This CDR3 comprises 17 residues. The CDR3 region has the DNA TGTGCCAGCAGCCAAGTAAGGACACTCTCTGGGGCCAACGTCCTGACTTTC. Protein: CASSQVRTLSGANVLTF.

This clone has a count of ten or more. The rearrangement links TRBV6-5 to TRBJ2-1, with 7 positions matching TRBD2. The V and J ends lost 6 bases and 9 bases, in that order; junction bases with no gene match: 14. There are 15 residues in the CDR3. Germline V CDR1 and CDR2: MNHEY, SVGAGI. CDR3 coding DNA: TGTGCCAGCAGCATCGGACTAGAGGGTGGCGGTGAGCAGTTCTTC. Translating gives CASSIGLEGGGEQFF.

The chain uses TRBV27 and TRBJ2-5, with D unresolved. Germline V gene sequence: CDR1 MNHEY, CDR2 SMNVEV (reference sequence). V was shortened by 6 bases and J by 5 bases, with 13 bases between the two germline ends. The CDR3 runs 13 residues. CDR3 coding DNA: TGTGCCAGCAGCCAGGATCCTGCGGAGACCCAGTACTTC. It specifies CASSQDPAETQYF.

The genes are TRBV5-1 and TRBJ1-2; a weak D match, TRBD1 (5 bases). This CDR3 comprises 14 residues. The germline V gene has CDR1 SGHRS and CDR2 YFSETQ. V lost 0 bases and J lost 4, with 10 bases in between. The CDR3 region is CASSLVQGSYGYTF. The CDR3 DNA follows: TGCGCCAGCAGCTTGGTCCAGGGCTCCTATGGCTACACCTTC.

This clone was observed a few times. This chain joins TRBV5-1 and TRBJ2-7; 10 bases map to TRBD1. The V gene end was trimmed by 3 bases and the J gene end by 5 bases; junction bases not matched to a gene: 8. The CDR3 runs to 15 residues. Germline V lookup: CDR1 SGHRS, CDR2 YFSETQ. CDR3 protein: CASSSRGTGVNEQYF. The CDR3, as DNA: TGCGCCAGCAGCTCTAGGGGGACAGGGGTCAACGAGCAGTACTTC.